These 4 T cell receptor beta chains came from one sample sequenced in a study of T cell changes during pregnancy in multiple sclerosis. Here immunoSEQ multiplex PCR was the method, and the copy in TCRdb shows in-frame clones only, minus some. The data show about 68,000 clones, 90% seen once. Sequenced here: peripheral blood, sampled in the third trimester of pregnancy. The receptors were gathered from a female donor with multiple sclerosis, enrolled in a pregnancy study.

The rearrangement joins TRBV9 to TRBJ2-2; TRBD1 matches at 7 bases. The CDR3 spans 17 residues. Germline lookup yields CDR1 SGDLS and CDR2 YYNGEE. With V trimmed by 0 bases and J by 0 bases, 5 bases remained unmatched. The CDR3 reads CASSVALGTANTGELFF. CDR3 nucleotides: TGTGCCAGCAGCGTAGCCCTGGGGACAGCGAACACCGGGGAGCTGTTTTTT. The entire variable domain, with the rest obtained from reference TRBV9 and TRBJ2-2, is as follows: DSGVTQTPKHLITATGQRVTLRCSPRSGDLSVYWYQQSLDQGLQFLIQYYNGEERAKGNILERFSAQQFPDLHSELNLSSLELGDSALYFCASSVALGTANTGELFFGEGSRLTVL.

This sequence joins TRBV9 and TRBJ2-5; a possible D gene is TRBD1 (6 bases). The V gene lost 3 bases and the J gene lost 5 bases, with 17 bases spanning the gap. CDR1 is SGDLS and CDR2 is YYNGEE in the germline V gene. The CDR3 consists of 15 residues. The CDR3 nucleotides read TGTGCCAGCAGCGGCCGGGACATTAGAAAGGAGACCCAGTACTTC. Protein sequence: CASSGRDIRKETQYF.

V and J are TRBV13 and TRBJ2-1, with TRBD2 identical over 9 bases. CDR3 length: 15 residues. From germline, CDR1 is PRHDT and CDR2 FYEKMQ (reference sequence). The trim removed 5 bases at V and 5 bases at J, leaving 7 bases unmatched. The CDR3 region is CASSARTSENNEQFF. CDR3 sequence (DNA): TGTGCCAGCAGCGCTCGGACTAGCGAAAACAATGAGCAGTTCTTC.

The rearrangement uses TRBV7-2 and TRBJ1-2; 8 positions match TRBD1. The CDR3 covers 16 residues. CDR1 and CDR2 (germline): SGHTA, FQGNSA. V lost 4 bases, J lost 4 bases, and 11 bases stayed unmatched. The CDR3 region is CASSSGGPGLRYGYTF. As DNA, the CDR3 is TGTGCCAGCAGCTCAGGGGGCCCCGGACTCCGCTATGGCTACACCTTC.